This passage covers 3 T cell receptor beta chains from one sample sequenced in a study of identical twins. One entry per CDR3 protein, called by TCRdb with MiXCR from the 5' RACE reads. The table includes about 450,000 distinct CDR3 sequences, around 18% detected once. The specimen was naive T cells sorted from blood. These receptors all stem from a man aged 50 to 60 in good health.

The rearrangement joins TRBV20-1 to TRBJ2-5; a weak D match, TRBD2 (6 bases). The V gene's germline CDR1 is DFQATT and CDR2 SNEGSKA (reference sequence). The length of the CDR3 is 14 residues. Trimming took off 1 base at V and 2 bases at J, with 11 bases between the two ends. The CDR3 DNA reads as TGCAGTGCTAGAGGGGGGGTACCTCAAGAGACCCAGTACTTC. Protein sequence: CSARGGVPQETQYF.

The sample holds many counts of this clonotype. The chain couples TRBV4-1 to TRBJ1-1, with D possibly being TRBD1 (5 bases). Trimming left V 0 bases short and J 0 bases short, with 14 bases between. This CDR3 is 17 amino acids long. CDR1 and CDR2 from the germline V gene are MGHRA and YSYEKL. The CDR3 loop reads CASSQEGGGLLNTEAFF. In nucleotides, the CDR3 is TGCGCCAGCAGCCAAGAGGGGGGGGGACTCTTGAACACTGAAGCTTTCTTT.

The table lists this clonotype with many counts. CDR3 sequence (DNA): TGTGCCAGCAGCGTAGCGGGCATCCATATGGGTGAGCAGTTCTTC. Translating gives CASSVAGIHMGEQFF. This rearrangement joins TRBV7-3 to TRBJ2-1, with 7 bases identical to TRBD2. The germline V gene has CDR1 SGHTA and CDR2 FQGTGA. Trimming at V came to 5 bases and at J to 9 bases, leaving 13 bases not matched to a gene. The CDR3 runs 15 residues.